The rows below give T cell receptor beta chains drawn from one sample of a study of radiation and T cells in renal cell carcinoma. TCRdb's table, derived via immunoSEQ multiplex PCR, lists solely in-frame clones and lacks some. The profile shows 40,000 to 50,000 clones, roughly 82% of them singletons. The source material was blood, sampled from a patient whose treatment included radiotherapy and nephrectomy. All receptors derive from a woman between 70 and 85 years old with renal cell carcinoma. The CDR3 runs from the conserved cysteine through the conserved F or W. The D gene is left open where the match is weak. Clone size is shown for a subset of rows, as once, few, many or a class of expanded clone.

NA,NA,TRBJ1-3,TRBV10-3,TGTGCCATCAGTGAGTCGGCCCTCTCTGGAAACACCATATATTTT,CAISESALSGNTIYF
NA,few,TRBJ1-5,TRBV30,TGTGCCTCGAGGCCCCAGCATTTT,CASRPQHF
NA,NA,TRBJ1-2,TRBV15,TGTGCCACCAGCAGAGACCGGGACACTATTAACTATGGCTACACCTTC,CATSRDRDTINYGYTF
NA,NA,TRBJ2-5,TRBV19,TGTGCCAGTAGTATTGGGGGACCGCCTCAAGAGACCCAGTACTTC,CASSIGGPPQETQYF
NA,NA,TRBJ1-4,TRBV25-1,TGTGCCAGCAGTGAATTTTCCGGGGGCGGCGAAAAACTGTTTTTT,CASSEFSGGGEKLFF
TRBD1,NA,TRBJ2-7,TRBV7-9,TGTGCCAGCAGCCGGCGGACAGGGGACGAGCAGTACTTC,CASSRRTGDEQYF
TRBD2,NA,TRBJ2-1,TRBV27,TGTGCCAGCAGTTTGCTTGGGACTAGCGGGTACAATGAGCAGTTCTTC,CASSLLGTSGYNEQFF
NA,NA,TRBJ2-2,TRBV9,TGTGCCAGCAGCGTAAGCACCGGGGAGCTGTTTTTT,CASSVSTGELFF
NA,NA,TRBJ2-1,TRBV20-1,TGCAGTGCTAACCATTACAATGAGCAGTTCTTC,CSANHYNEQFF
NA,NA,TRBJ2-7,TRBV7-2,TGTGCCAGCGGCGCAGGTTACTACGAGCAGTACTTC,CASGAGYYEQYF
TRBD2,few,TRBJ2-3,TRBV27,TGTGCCAGCAGACCTAGCGGGGGCACAGATACGCAGTATTTT,CASRPSGGTDTQYF
TRBD1,NA,TRBJ1-2,TRBV28,TGTGCCAGCAGTCGGGACAGGCTAGAGGGCTACACCTTC,CASSRDRLEGYTF
NA,NA,TRBJ2-5,TRBV5-1,TGCGCCAGCAGCCCACAGGCGCCCCAAGAGACCCAGTACTTC,CASSPQAPQETQYF
TRBD2,NA,TRBJ2-7,TRBV27,TGTGCCAGCAGGGAAATAGCGGGAGGTTCCTACGAGCAGTACTTC,CASREIAGGSYEQYF
NA,once,TRBJ1-5,TRBV7-9,TGTGCCAGCAGCTTAGCCTACGGTGGGAATCAGCCCCAGCATTTT,CASSLAYGGNQPQHF
TRBD1,NA,TRBJ1-2,TRBV18,TGTGCCAGCTCACCACCTCGGGCAGGGGGCAGTAACTATGGCTACACCTTC,CASSPPRAGGSNYGYTF
TRBD1,NA,TRBJ1-1,TRBV29-1,TGCAGCGTCCAACAGGGGGAAGGAGCTTTCTTT,CSVQQGEGAFF
NA,NA,TRBJ1-5,TRBV15,TGTGCCACCAGCAGACAGCGTGCAGTCGGTCAGCCCCAGCATTTT,CATSRQRAVGQPQHF
TRBD2,few,TRBJ2-2,TRBV14,TGTGCCAGCAGCCGAAGAGGGCGGGGGACCGGGGAGCTGTTTTTT,CASSRRGRGTGELFF
TRBD2,NA,TRBJ2-7,TRBV19,TGTGCCAGTAGTATTCCGGGAGGGGACGAGCAGTACTTC,CASSIPGGDEQYF
TRBD1,NA,TRBJ2-7,TRBV29-1,TGCAGCGTTGAAGGGACAGGGGACTACGAGCAGTACTTC,CSVEGTGDYEQYF
NA,NA,TRBJ1-2,TRBV20-1,TGCAGTGCTAGCCTATCCGGGGGCTACACCTTC,CSASLSGGYTF
NA,NA,TRBJ2-6,TRBV6-5,TGTGCCAGCAGTTACTCGCTGTTCTCTGGGGCCAACGTCCTGACTTTC,CASSYSLFSGANVLTF
TRBD1,NA,TRBJ2-5,TRBV14,TGTGCCAGCAGCCCCGGGACAGGGAGGCCCCAGTACTTC,CASSPGTGRPQYF
NA,once,TRBJ1-5,TRBV6-1,TGTGCCAGCAGCAGGACAGACCGTAGCAATCAGCCCCAGCATTTT,CASSRTDRSNQPQHF
TRBD2,NA,TRBJ2-1,TRBV29-1,TGCAGCGTTGAAGATGGACTAGCGGGTTACAATGAGCAGTTCTTC,CSVEDGLAGYNEQFF
NA,NA,TRBJ1-3,TRBV5-1,TGCGCCAGCAGCTCGCCTGGAGGGGCCGGAAACACCATATATTTT,CASSSPGGAGNTIYF
NA,NA,TRBJ2-2,TRBV18,TGTGCCAGCTCACCAGAATGGGGTACCGGGGAGCTGTTTTTT,CASSPEWGTGELFF
TRBD2,NA,TRBJ2-3,TRBV4-3,TGCGCCAGCAGCCAGGTGCTAGCGGGAGGGCCTACAGATACGCAGTATTTT,CASSQVLAGGPTDTQYF
NA,NA,TRBJ1-3,TRBV2,TGTGCCAGCAAAGAGACAGTCTCTGGAAACACCATATATTTT,CASKETVSGNTIYF
NA,NA,TRBJ2-5,TRBV5-1,TGCGCCAGCAGCTCGGACAGACCGCAAGAGACCCAGTACTTC,CASSSDRPQETQYF
NA,NA,TRBJ2-3,TRBV7-3,TGTGCCAGCAGCTTAGAGGTAGGGGATACGCAGTATTTT,CASSLEVGDTQYF
NA,NA,TRBJ2-2,TRBV19,TGTGCCAGTAGTATGAACACCGGGGAGCTGTTTTTT,CASSMNTGELFF
NA,NA,TRBJ1-4,TRBV7-7,TGTGCCAGCAGCCGGACGGACGGGGGGAATGAAAAACTGTTTTTT,CASSRTDGGNEKLFF
TRBD1,NA,TRBJ2-4,TRBV5-6,TGTGCCAGCAGCGACGGACAGGGGGGTAAAAACATTCAGTACTTC,CASSDGQGGKNIQYF
NA,NA,TRBJ1-5,TRBV30,TGTGCCTGGGACAGGTGGAATCAGCCCCAGCATTTT,CAWDRWNQPQHF
NA,NA,TRBJ2-7,TRBV29-1,TGCAGCTTCCGTGCAGGGCCTCCCTACGAGCAGTACTTC,CSFRAGPPYEQYF
NA,NA,TRBJ1-1,TRBV7-3,TGTGCCAGCAGCTCAAGAAGAAACACTGAAGCTTTCTTT,CASSSRRNTEAFF
NA,NA,TRBJ1-5,TRBV25-1,TGTGCCAGCACCCCGCGCCGGGGGCAGCCCCAGCATTTT,CASTPRRGQPQHF
NA,once,TRBJ1-5,TRBV6-6,TGTGCCAGCAGTCAACCGGGGCAGCAGCCCCAGCATTTT,CASSQPGQQPQHF
TRBD1,NA,TRBJ1-6,TRBV27,TGTGCCACTTCCCGGGACAGTCCCGAGTCAGCCTATAATTCACCCCTCCACTTT,CATSRDSPESAYNSPLHF
NA,few,TRBJ1-2,TRBV7-2,TGTGCCAGCAGCTTTGGACAAGATAACTATGGCTACACCTTC,CASSFGQDNYGYTF